Below, one T cell receptor (beta chain) is given with its context. In the original processing: Estimation of nucleated cell counts relied on the amplification of reference gene primers. The repertoire was sequenced with immunoSEQ multiplex PCR; TCRdb's copy has only in-frame clones and lacks some. V, J and clone size were drawn from that table, and D and trimming were deduced from the DNA. The data show some 120,000 clones, approximately 90% seen once. This record belongs to a study of blood T cell repertoires in COVID-19. Overall study context: In each case, the material was cDNA or gDNA derived from T cells, B-cell-depleted T cells, or PBMCs.

Germline lookup yields CDR1 SGDLS and CDR2 YYNGEE. The V and J ends lost 7 bases and 0 bases respectively, with 8 bases between them. CDR3 length: 13 amino acids. Sequenced sample: peripheral blood. This clonotype originated in a man aged 65 to 85 with active or convalescent COVID-19. The J gene is TRBJ2-1, the V gene TRBV9; unclear D gene. The chain's CDR3 is CASVGSSYNEQFF. For the CDR3, the DNA is TGTGCCAGCGTCGGTAGCTCCTACAATGAGCAGTTCTTC.